These 31 T cell receptor beta chains came from one sample sequenced in a study of cytomegalovirus exposure and HLA in healthy donors. TCRdb's copy holds only in-frame clones and misses some; the assay was immunoSEQ multiplex PCR. The table lists about 140,000 clones, roughly 86% of them singletons. Sequences were obtained from PBMCs. The source of these receptors is a woman in her 30s in good health and CMV-seronegative.

This clone was seen once. This chain links TRBV18 with TRBJ1-1, with D unresolved. The CDR3 has 14 amino acids. Trimming pared 1 base from V and 4 bases from J, leaving 10 bases between. CDR1 and CDR2 (germline): KGHSH, LQKENI. The CDR3 DNA is TGTGCCAGCTCACCACGCGAGGGCTCCACTGAAGCTTTCTTT. Residues: CASSPREGSTEAFF.

The CDR3 DNA follows: TGCGCCAGCAGCTTAAGGGGCTCTGCTAATGAAAAACTGTTTTTT. As protein: CASSLRGSANEKLFF. The V call is TRBV5-1, the J call TRBJ1-4; TRBD1 might be the D (5 bases). The CDR3 runs to 15 residues. The germline V gene has CDR1 SGHRS and CDR2 YFSETQ. Trimming took 2 bases from V and 3 from J, leaving 11 bases between them.

The V call is TRBV27, the J call TRBJ2-7; 8 nucleotides align to TRBD1. The ends lost 8 bases at V and 5 bases at J; junction bases unmatched: 8. CDR3 length: 13 residues. The germline CDR1 and CDR2 sequences are MNHEY and SMNVEV (reference sequence). In DNA form, the CDR3 reads TGTGCCAGCCGGATCAGGGGGCACGACGAGCAGTACTTC. Its translation is CASRIRGHDEQYF.

The V and J genes are TRBV2 and TRBJ1-4; 8 nucleotides match TRBD1. J gave up 7 bases and V 7 bases, and 14 bases lay outside the gene matches. CDR1 is SNHLY, CDR2 FYNNEI, per germline. The CDR3 loop spans 16 amino acids. The CDR3 DNA reads TGTGCCAGCAAGTTTGAACAGGGGGGCTTCGGTGAAAAACTGTTTTTT. This gives the protein CASKFEQGGFGEKLFF.

The chain employs TRBV5-1 and TRBJ1-1; 7 bases are a match to TRBD1. The CDR3 consists of 13 residues. Looked up from germline, CDR1 is SGHRS and CDR2 is YFSETQ. V lost 4 bases and J lost 4; bases outside the gene matches: 4. The CDR3 DNA reads TGCGCCAGCAGCGTGGAGGGGGCCACTGAAGCTTTCTTT. Its translation: CASSVEGATEAFF.

CDR3 nucleotide sequence: TGTGCCAGCAGCTTAGGGCGCGGGTCGGAAGCTTTCTTT. Residues: CASSLGRGSEAFF. The rearrangement joins TRBV11-3 to TRBJ1-1; the D is unclear. V gave up 1 base and J gave up 8 bases, with 11 bases separating them. Germline lookup yields CDR1 SGHNT and CDR2 YENEEA. CDR3 length: 13 amino acids.

The gene calls are TRBV7-9 and TRBJ1-1; 8 nucleotides line up with TRBD1. Looked up from germline, CDR1 is SEHNR and CDR2 is FQNEAQ (reference sequence). The CDR3 totals 15 residues. The V segment lost 9 bases and the J segment 5 bases; nucleotides outside the gene matches: 14. CDR3 loop: CASQKRGQVQTEAFF. The CDR3 DNA is TGTGCCAGTCAAAAGAGGGGACAGGTGCAGACTGAAGCTTTCTTT.

This clone was picked up a small number of times. The chain uses TRBV19 and TRBJ2-2; D is perhaps TRBD2 (6 bases). The ends were cut back, 4 bases at V and 1 base at J, with 13 bases in the middle. Germline CDR1 and CDR2: LNHDA and SQIVND (reference sequence). This CDR3 spans 16 amino acids. The CDR3 DNA follows: TGTGCCAGTAGTAGCCCCCGGGACTTGAACACCGGGGAGCTGTTTTTT. Translating gives CASSSPRDLNTGELFF.

This chain connects TRBV5-1 to TRBJ2-1; 16 nucleotides line up with TRBD2. CDR1 and CDR2 (germline): SGHRS, YFSETQ. This CDR3 contains 18 residues. V lost 4 bases, J lost 5 bases, and 9 bases stayed unmatched. The CDR3 reads CASSPVPGLAGGHNEQFF. CDR3 DNA sequence: TGCGCCAGCAGCCCTGTCCCGGGACTAGCGGGGGGGCACAATGAGCAGTTCTTC.

This clone was counted a single time. The chain combines TRBV15 with TRBJ2-5; 11 bases align to TRBD1. The CDR3 loop spans 15 amino acids. With 3 bases clipped from V and 5 bases from J, the junction kept 5 bases outside the gene matches. The germline V gene has CDR1 LNHNV and CDR2 YYDKDF (reference sequence). The CDR3 coding sequence is TGTGCCACCAGCAGGGACAGGGGGCCGGGGGAGACCCAGTACTTC. Translated, it gives CATSRDRGPGETQYF. Filled out from reference TRBV15 and TRBJ2-5, the complete variable domain reads DAMVIQNPRYQVTQFGKPVTLSCSQTLNHNVMYWYQQKSSQAPKLLFHYYDKDFNNEADTPDNFQSRRPNTSFCFLDIRSPGLGDTAMYLCATSRDRGPGETQYFGPGTRLLVL.

The chain combines TRBV6-6 with TRBJ1-1; D is uncertain. V shed 2 bases and J shed 4 bases, with 17 bases lying between them. Per the germline V gene, CDR1 is MNHNY and CDR2 is SVGAGI (reference sequence). This CDR3 contains 16 residues. CDR3: CASSYPGRGGSTEAFF. The CDR3 DNA is TGTGCCAGCAGTTACCCCGGGCGGGGTGGCTCCACTGAAGCTTTCTTT.

The chain combines TRBV7-8 with TRBJ1-3, with D maybe TRBD1 (5 bases). The V gene lost 3 bases and the J gene lost 2 bases, with 14 bases spanning the gap. CDR3 length: 16 residues. CDR1 is SGHVS and CDR2 is FQNEAQ in the germline V gene. CDR3 sequence reads: CASSFQGIGAGNTIYF. CDR3 coding DNA: TGTGCCAGCAGCTTCCAGGGTATCGGTGCTGGAAACACCATATATTTT.

This clone was picked up one time. The chain employs TRBV11-2 and TRBJ2-3; D might be TRBD1 (6 bases). This CDR3 is built from 14 residues. The V end was cut by 4 bases, the J end by 6 bases, with 14 bases between. Germline CDR1 SGHAT, CDR2 FQNNGV. The CDR3 region has the DNA TGTGCCAGCAGCTCCTGGACAGCGGTGGATACGCAGTATTTT. Translating gives CASSSWTAVDTQYF.

In the case of this clone: The junction departs from the called germline gene at one end, perhaps through a read error. The chain employs TRBV5-1 and TRBJ1-1, with D perhaps matching TRBD1 (5 bases). Germline CDR1 reads SGHRS; CDR2 reads YFSETQ. CDR3 size: 15 residues. The CDR3 region is CASSLWGGLNTEAFF. CDR3 nucleotides: TGTGCCAGCAGCTTGTGGGGGGGTCTGAACACTGAAGCTTTCTTT.

The chain recombines TRBV6-5 with TRBJ2-3, with 10 bases that match TRBD2. Germline-derived CDR1 and CDR2 are MNHEY and SVGAGI. The CDR3 is 15 residues long. J lost 5 bases, V lost 7 bases, and 9 bases had no gene match. As DNA, the CDR3 is TGTGCCAGCACCAAGGCCCTAGCGGGGGTAGATACGCAGTATTTT. Amino acid sequence: CASTKALAGVDTQYF.

Here the CDR3 DNA reads TGCGCCAGCAGCCAAGTTGTCTTCAGCAATCAGCCCCAGCATTTT. Protein: CASSQVVFSNQPQHF. This chain joins TRBV4-3 and TRBJ1-5; D not certain. This CDR3 region has 15 residues. Germline V gene sequence: CDR1 LGHNA, CDR2 YSLEER. V was trimmed by 1 base and J by 1 base, leaving 8 bases between them.

The chain uses TRBV5-1 and TRBJ1-1, with D unresolved. Trimming took off 0 bases at V and 1 base at J, with 10 bases between the two ends. Germline V gene sequence: CDR1 SGHRS, CDR2 YFSETQ. The CDR3 extends over 15 amino acids. The CDR3 reads CASSLDGRKNTEAFF. DNA for the CDR3: TGCGCCAGCAGCTTGGACGGGAGAAAGAACACTGAAGCTTTCTTT.

The chain uses TRBV4-2 and TRBJ1-1; no definite D call. The length of the CDR3 is 12 residues. From germline, CDR1 is LGHNA and CDR2 YNFKEQ. The V gene lost 0 bases and the J gene lost 6 bases, with 5 bases spanning the gap. This chain's CDR3 is CASSQETAEAFF. Here the CDR3 DNA reads TGTGCCAGCAGCCAAGAAACAGCTGAAGCTTTCTTT.

J is TRBJ2-7 and V is TRBV7-2; TRBD1 aligns across 10 bases. V gave up 5 bases and J gave up 5 bases; unmatched junction bases: 12. Germline V gene lookup returns CDR1 SGHTA and CDR2 FQGNSA. The CDR3 is 16 amino acids. The CDR3 loop is CASSRRTGGYGNEQYF. CDR3 nucleotides: TGTGCCAGCAGCCGCCGGACAGGGGGGTATGGTAACGAGCAGTACTTC.

V and J are TRBV30 and TRBJ2-4; D is possibly TRBD1 (5 bases). The CDR3 length is 15 residues. In germline, CDR1 is GTSNPN, CDR2 SVGIG (reference sequence). Deletions cut 1 base from V and 1 base from J, with 11 bases between. Written as DNA, the CDR3 is TGTGCCTGGAGTGGCCCGGCAGGGGCCAAAAACATTCAGTACTTC. Protein: CAWSGPAGAKNIQYF.

The chain joins TRBV5-1 to TRBJ1-2; TRBD1 agrees at 7 bases. The CDR3 loop spans 14 amino acids. Germline CDR1 reads SGHRS; CDR2 reads YFSETQ. The junction had 4 bases not matched to a gene; V was cut back by 4 bases and J by 1 base. CDR3 sequence: CASSPGTDNYGYTF. The CDR3 DNA reads as TGCGCCAGCAGCCCCGGGACAGATAACTATGGCTACACCTTC. The full variable domain, its missing parts supplied by reference TRBV5-1 and TRBJ1-2, is KAGVTQTPRYLIKTRGQQVTLSCSPISGHRSVSWYQQTPGQGLQFLFEYFSETQRNKGNFPGRFSGRQFSNSRSEMNVSTLELGDSALYLCASSPGTDNYGYTFGSGTRLTVV.

The rearrangement uses TRBV18 and TRBJ1-4; D ambiguous. In germline, CDR1 is KGHSH, CDR2 LQKENI. The CDR3 extends over 15 amino acids. Trimming took off 3 bases at V and 4 bases at J, with 12 bases between the two ends. The CDR3 DNA follows: TGTGCCAGCTCACCTCGGCGCAGCGGTAATGAAAAACTGTTTTTT. Protein: CASSPRRSGNEKLFF.

CDR3 coding DNA: TGTGCCAGCAGTTTATCGAGAGGTGTCCGGACAGATACGCAGTATTTT. Translation gives CASSLSRGVRTDTQYF. The chain joins TRBV27 to TRBJ2-3; D is ambiguous. Germline lookup yields CDR1 MNHEY and CDR2 SMNVEV (reference sequence). The CDR3 covers 16 residues. The V end lost 0 bases, the J end lost 3 bases, and 13 bases lay between the germline ends.

Here the CDR3 DNA reads TGCGCCAGCAGCCAACACGCCGCGGGGGATCAGCCCCAGCATTTT. It specifies CASSQHAAGDQPQHF. The chain links TRBV4-1 to TRBJ1-5, with a tentative D call TRBD1 (5 bases). Deletions cut 2 bases from V and 5 bases from J, with 13 bases between. The CDR3 has 15 residues. CDR1 and CDR2 (germline): MGHRA, YSYEKL.

Concerning this clone itself: The same CDR3 can be traced to other DNA sequences in this sample. The chain combines TRBV18 with TRBJ2-2; tentative D call: TRBD1 (6 bases). CDR3 size: 14 residues. Germline CDR1 reads KGHSH; CDR2 reads LQKENI. Trimming stripped 6 bases from V and 2 bases from J, with 10 bases between. CDR3: CASSRDTNTGELFF. The DNA for the CDR3 is TGTGCCAGCTCCCGGGACACCAACACCGGGGAGCTGTTTTTT.

This rearrangement joins TRBV6-5 to TRBJ1-2; no reliable D call. Trimming cost V 1 base and J 4 bases, with 10 bases left between them. Germline lookup yields CDR1 MNHEY and CDR2 SVGAGI. The CDR3 covers 14 residues. CDR3 loop: CASSYFGVGYGYTF. The DNA for the CDR3 is TGTGCCAGCAGTTACTTCGGGGTAGGCTATGGCTACACCTTC.

In this sample, this clone turned up once. The chain has TRBV10-3 and TRBJ1-1, with 8 nucleotides matching TRBD1. Germline CDR1 reads ENHRY; CDR2 reads SYGVKD. The CDR3 consists of 14 residues. With 6 bases clipped from V and 4 bases from J, the junction kept 7 bases outside the gene matches. Here the CDR3 DNA reads TGTGCCATCAGCCGAGACAGGGGAGTCACTGAAGCTTTCTTT. Translation: CAISRDRGVTEAFF.

This chain joins TRBV5-1 and TRBJ1-1; 9 bases are shared with TRBD1. The V gene end was trimmed by 2 bases and the J gene end by 8 bases; junction bases not matched to a gene: 7. Germline loops: CDR1 SGHRS, CDR2 YFSETQ. CDR3 length: 14 amino acids. Here the CDR3 reads CASSLPGQGSEAFF. Here the CDR3 DNA reads TGCGCCAGCAGCTTACCGGGACAGGGATCCGAAGCTTTCTTT.

V usage is TRBV25-1 and J usage is TRBJ2-5; 11 positions agree with TRBD2. V lost 4 bases to trimming and J lost 4 bases; unmatched junction nucleotides: 8. Looked up from germline, CDR1 is MGHDK and CDR2 is SYGVNS. This CDR3 is 16 amino acids long. CDR3 amino acids: CASSGYLAGGRETQYF. In nucleotides, the CDR3 is TGTGCCAGCAGTGGTTACCTAGCGGGGGGCCGAGAGACCCAGTACTTC. Filled out from reference TRBV25-1 and TRBJ2-5, the complete variable domain reads EADIYQTPRYLVIGTGKKITLECSQTMGHDKMYWYQQDPGMELHLIHYSYGVNSTEKGDLSSESTVSRIRTEHFPLTLESARPSHTSQYLCASSGYLAGGRETQYFGPGTRLLVL.

The V and J genes are TRBV20-1 and TRBJ2-3; no definite D call. CDR3 length: 11 amino acids. The V gene's germline CDR1 is DFQATT and CDR2 SNEGSKA (reference sequence). Trimming removed 6 bases from V and 5 bases from J, with 9 bases in between. The CDR3 loop is CSAPLRDTQYF. Here the CDR3 DNA reads TGCAGTGCCCCCTTGAGAGATACGCAGTATTTT.

This clone was seen only once. The chain recombines TRBV9 with TRBJ2-1; 10 positions match TRBD2. V lost 1 base and J lost 9; bases outside the gene matches: 7. There are 15 residues in the CDR3. Germline values: CDR1 SGDLS, CDR2 YYNGEE. The CDR3 protein is CASSVNSGGVGEQFF. In DNA, the CDR3 is TGTGCCAGCAGCGTAAACAGCGGGGGGGTGGGTGAGCAGTTCTTC.